This is a list of T cell receptor beta chains from one sample in a study of cytomegalovirus exposure and HLA in healthy donors. The data were produced by immunoSEQ multiplex PCR, yet TCRdb's version contains in-frame clones alone and is incomplete. The repertoire consists of 110,000 to 150,000 clones, with roughly 80% occurring once and the leading ten covering more than 2%. What was sequenced was PBMCs. Every receptor here comes from a boy younger than 10 in good health and CMV-seronegative. CDR3s include the opening cysteine and the closing phenylalanine or tryptophan. D genes are given only for firm matches. Rows may omit the clone size; those that give it use once, few, many or a size class.

J: TRBJ2-6; D: NA; V: TRBV6-5; size: NA; CDR3: CAAGNGANVLTF; DNA: TGTGCCGCGGGGAATGGGGCCAACGTCCTGACTTTC
J: TRBJ2-7; D: NA; V: TRBV7-2; size: few; CDR3: CASSLRGGSHEQYF; DNA: TGTGCCAGCAGCTTAAGGGGAGGCAGTCACGAGCAGTACTTC
J: TRBJ2-4; D: NA; V: TRBV19; size: once; CDR3: CASSSAGIFQYF; DNA: TGTGCCAGTAGTTCTGCAGGGATCTTTCAGTACTTC
J: TRBJ1-2; D: NA; V: TRBV7-9; size: once; CDR3: CASSSPGAVRDKGYTF; DNA: TGTGCCAGCAGCTCCCCTGGGGCAGTCCGAGATAAGGGCTACACCTTC
J: TRBJ2-1; D: NA; V: TRBV19; size: NA; CDR3: CASSIPLRGFNEQFF; DNA: TGTGCCAGTAGTATACCTCTAAGAGGGTTTAATGAGCAGTTCTTC
J: TRBJ2-7; D: NA; V: TRBV12-5; size: once; CDR3: CASGLGGTFEQYF; DNA: TGTGCTAGTGGCCTAGGCGGAACATTCGAGCAGTACTTC
J: TRBJ2-7; D: NA; V: TRBV2; size: NA; CDR3: CASRQGLIPYEQYF; DNA: TGTGCCAGCAGACAGGGTCTTATCCCCTACGAGCAGTACTTC
J: TRBJ1-2; D: NA; V: TRBV19; size: NA; CDR3: CASTSGVLGYGYTF; DNA: TGTGCCAGTACCTCCGGGGTTCTCGGCTATGGCTACACCTTC
J: TRBJ2-3; D: TRBD1; V: TRBV25-1; size: few; CDR3: CASSASGTGKDTQYF; DNA: TGTGCCAGCAGTGCCTCCGGGACAGGGAAAGATACGCAGTATTTT
J: TRBJ2-1; D: NA; V: TRBV5-1; size: NA; CDR3: CASSLLVAGHGYNEQFF; DNA: TGCGCCAGCAGCTTGCTTGTTGCAGGGCACGGGTACAATGAGCAGTTCTTC
J: TRBJ2-1; D: TRBD2; V: TRBV27; size: NA; CDR3: CASNQAGGFYNEQFF; DNA: TGTGCCAGCAACCAAGCGGGGGGTTTTTACAATGAGCAGTTCTTC